This TCR beta chain was profiled in a study of blood T cell repertoires in COVID-19. The assay was immunoSEQ multiplex PCR, and TCRdb's table has in-frame clones only and misses some. The table includes about 160,000 clones, about 87% detected once. Germline V gene lookup returns CDR1 SNHLY and CDR2 FYNNEI. The CDR3 extends over 12 amino acids. Deletions cut 7 bases from V and 8 bases from J, with 14 bases between. V and J are TRBV2 and TRBJ1-2; D gene ambiguous. Material: peripheral blood. The sequence was obtained from a woman aged 55-69 years who had recovered from COVID-19. The CDR3: CASTRDAAGYTF. In nucleotides, the CDR3 is TGTGCCAGCACCAGAGATGCGGCGGGCTACACCTTC.